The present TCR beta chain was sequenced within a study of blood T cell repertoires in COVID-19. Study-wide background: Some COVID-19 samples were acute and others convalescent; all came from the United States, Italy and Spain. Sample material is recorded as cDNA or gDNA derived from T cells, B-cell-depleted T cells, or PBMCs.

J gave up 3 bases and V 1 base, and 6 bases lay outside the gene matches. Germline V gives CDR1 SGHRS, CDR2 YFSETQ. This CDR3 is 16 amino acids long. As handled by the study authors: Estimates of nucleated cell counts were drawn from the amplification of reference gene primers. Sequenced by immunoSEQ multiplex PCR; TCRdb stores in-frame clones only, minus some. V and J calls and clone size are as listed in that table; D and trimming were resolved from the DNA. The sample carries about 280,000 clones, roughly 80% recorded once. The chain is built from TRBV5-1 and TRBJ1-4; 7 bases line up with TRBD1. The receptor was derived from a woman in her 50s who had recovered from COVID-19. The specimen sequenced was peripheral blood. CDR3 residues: CASSLNRDSPNEKLFF. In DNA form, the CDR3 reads TGCGCCAGCAGCTTGAACCGGGACAGCCCTAATGAAAAACTGTTTTTT.